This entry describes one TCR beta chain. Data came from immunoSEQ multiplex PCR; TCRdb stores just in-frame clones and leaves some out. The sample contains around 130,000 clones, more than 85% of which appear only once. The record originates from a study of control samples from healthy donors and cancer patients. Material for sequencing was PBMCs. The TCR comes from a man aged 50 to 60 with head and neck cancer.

CDR3 nucleotide sequence: TGCGCCAGCAGCCTCCAGGGTTTGCCTATGGACGAGCAGTACTTC. This encodes CASSLQGLPMDEQYF. The J gene is TRBJ2-7, the V gene TRBV4-1; D is possibly TRBD1 (5 bases). Trimming cost V 4 bases and J 5 bases, with 18 bases left between them. CDR3 size: 15 residues. Germline V gene data show CDR1 as MGHRA and CDR2 as YSYEKL.